A selection of T cell receptor beta chains follows, all from one sample in a study of blood T cell repertoires in COVID-19. Clones were read by immunoSEQ multiplex PCR, and TCRdb kept only the in-frame ones, dropping some. The sample carries approximately 210,000 clones, 70% to 90% recorded once. The sample was peripheral blood. These receptors all come from a woman between 65 and 79 years old with active or convalescent COVID-19. The CDR3 runs from the conserved cysteine through the conserved F or W. Each record gives: V gene, J gene, D gene, clone size, CDR3 DNA, CDR3 protein. A D gene is named only where the DNA matches it firmly. Expanded clones are given a class, and other clones once, few, many or no size at all.

>TRBV2|TRBJ1-5|TRBD1|once
TGTGCCGTTCAGAACGGGACAGGCCAGGGCCCCCAGCATTTT
CAVQNGTGQGPQHF
>TRBV5-1|TRBJ2-1|NA|NA
TGCGCCAGCAGCTTGGAGGGGGGGTCCTACAATGAGCAGTTCTTC
CASSLEGGSYNEQFF
>TRBV9|TRBJ1-2|TRBD1|NA
TGTGCCAGCAGCCTAGACAGGGGACAGGGGGTCTACACCTTC
CASSLDRGQGVYTF
>TRBV9|TRBJ1-2|NA|NA
TGTGCCAGCAGCGTAGAGGAGAGAAACCCTAACTATGGCTACACCTTC
CASSVEERNPNYGYTF
>TRBV10-3|TRBJ2-1|TRBD2|NA
TGTGCCATCAGTGAGCGGAGCGGGGGGCCCAATGAGCAGTTCTTC
CAISERSGGPNEQFF
>TRBV28|TRBJ1-1|NA|NA
TGTGCCAGCATCCACTCGATCATGAACACTGAAGCTTTCTTT
CASIHSIMNTEAFF
>TRBV5-1|TRBJ1-1|TRBD1|once
TGCGCCAGCAGCCTGACAGGGTACACTGAAGCTTTCTTT
CASSLTGYTEAFF
>TRBV6-2/TRBV6-3|TRBJ1-3|NA|once
TGTGCCAGCAGCCCTACGACATCCCGCTCTGGAAACACCATATATTTT
CASSPTTSRSGNTIYF
>TRBV12-3/TRBV12-4|TRBJ1-3|TRBD1|NA
TGTGCCAGCAGCGGGACAGTTGGAAACACCATATATTTT
CASSGTVGNTIYF
>TRBV20-1|TRBJ2-5|TRBD2|once
TGCAGTGCGTGGGGGGGAGAGACCCAGTACTTC
CSAWGGETQYF
>TRBV7-2|TRBJ2-3|NA|once
TGTGCCAGCAGCTTAGTGTTTGGGGGCTCCCCTAGCACAGATACGCAGTATTTT
CASSLVFGGSPSTDTQYF
>TRBV6-5|TRBJ1-4|TRBD1|once
TGTGCCAGCGGGGACAGGTGGGATGAAAAACTGTTTTTT
CASGDRWDEKLFF
>TRBV28|TRBJ2-3|TRBD2|NA
TGTGCCAGCAGTTTTGGCGGGAGGGCCAGGGATACGCAGTATTTT
CASSFGGRARDTQYF
>TRBV28|TRBJ2-7|NA|NA
TGTGCCAGCAGCACTAGTCAGCCTCATCACTACGAGCAGTACTTC
CASSTSQPHHYEQYF
>TRBV6-6|TRBJ1-2|TRBD1|once
TGTGCCAGCAGTTACCCGGACAGGGGTCGTTATGCCTTC
CASSYPDRGRYAF
>TRBV6-6|TRBJ2-5|NA|NA
TGTGCCAGCAGTTACGCGGACAAACAAGAGACCCAGTACTTC
CASSYADKQETQYF
>TRBV6-1|TRBJ1-1|NA|NA
TGTGCCAGCAGTGAAAGTAGTGCAGGAGGATCTGAAGCTTTCTTT
CASSESSAGGSEAFF
>TRBV6-5|TRBJ2-2|TRBD2|NA
TGTGCCAGCAGTTCCGCTAGCGGAGGAACCGGGGAGCTGTTTTTT
CASSSASGGTGELFF
>TRBV30|TRBJ1-3|NA|once
TGTGCCGGGAGCAGGGGTGGTGGAAACACCATATATTTT
CAGSRGGGNTIYF
>TRBV5-1|TRBJ2-5|NA|NA
TGCGCCAGCAGCTTGGCAGCCAGCGCTCAAGAGGCCCAGTACTTC
CASSLAASAQEAQYF
>TRBV3-1/TRBV3-2|TRBJ1-2|NA|NA
TGTGCCAGCAGTGCGGGCGGGGTCTATGGCTACACCTTC
CASSAGGVYGYTF
>TRBV5-1|TRBJ2-1|NA|NA
TGCGCCAGCCTCAGAGGTGGGGGGTACAATGAGCAGTTCTTC
CASLRGGGYNEQFF
>TRBV9|TRBJ2-1|NA|NA
TGTGCCAGCAGGGAAGGAGGGAGCTCCTACAATGAGCAGTTCTTC
CASREGGSSYNEQFF
>TRBV5-1|TRBJ2-7|NA|NA
TGCGCCAGCAGCTTATCGCGGTTCTACGAGCAGTACTTC
CASSLSRFYEQYF
>TRBV18|TRBJ1-1|TRBD1|NA
TGTGCCAGCTCACCAAGGGACAGGGTCATGAACACTGAAGCTTTCTTT
CASSPRDRVMNTEAFF
>TRBV5-1|TRBJ1-1|TRBD1|NA
TGCGCCAGCAGCAAAGGACAGGGATCCACTGAAGCTTTCTTT
CASSKGQGSTEAFF
>TRBV5-1|TRBJ2-5|NA|NA
TGCGCCAGCAGCGGGGCCCCCGGTCAAGAGACCCAGTACTTC
CASSGAPGQETQYF
>TRBV6-2/TRBV6-3|TRBJ1-4|NA|NA
TGTGCCAGCAGTTACCCCAGTTTGGGGCGGACTAATGAAAAACTGTTTTTT
CASSYPSLGRTNEKLFF
>TRBV27|TRBJ1-1|TRBD1|NA
TGTGCCAGCAGTCCAGGGACAGGAAGGCGAACTGAAGCTTTCTTT
CASSPGTGRRTEAFF
>TRBV6-2/TRBV6-3|TRBJ1-5|NA|NA
TGTGCCAGCAGTTACGCCTCAATTACAGGGACCCAGCATTTT
CASSYASITGTQHF
>TRBV28|TRBJ1-1|NA|NA
TGTGCCAGCTTCTCTGACGGACAGAACACTGAAGCTTTCTTT
CASFSDGQNTEAFF
>TRBV27|TRBJ2-2|NA|NA
TGTGCCACCAGGGCAGGATACACCGGGGAGCTGTTTTTT
CATRAGYTGELFF
>TRBV5-1|TRBJ2-1|NA|NA
TGCGCCAGCAGCTTGGGGCAGGGGGGCCACTTCGGCTTTGGGGAGCAGTTCTTC
CASSLGQGGHFGFGEQFF
>TRBV3-1/TRBV3-2|TRBJ2-3|NA|NA
TGTGCCAGCAGCCAGGGGTTGCTCGGGGGCACAGATACGCAGTATTTT
CASSQGLLGGTDTQYF
>TRBV27|TRBJ1-5|TRBD1|NA
TGTGCCAGCAGACCGGGACAGGGCTTCAATCAGCCCCAGCATTTT
CASRPGQGFNQPQHF
>TRBV18|TRBJ1-2|NA|NA
TGTGCCAGCCGTGCCGGGAACTCCTATGGCTACACCTTC
CASRAGNSYGYTF
>TRBV6-6|TRBJ2-1|TRBD2|few
TGTGCCAGCAGTCTAGCGGGAGGGCCGAGGAATGAGCAGTTCTTC
CASSLAGGPRNEQFF
>TRBV5-1|TRBJ1-5|NA|NA
TGCGCCAGCAGCATGGCAGGGAATGGGGATCAGCCCCAGCATTTT
CASSMAGNGDQPQHF
>TRBV5-4|TRBJ2-3|NA|NA
TGTGCCAGCAGCTTACTACAGGGTTTCCCCACAGATACGCAGTATTTT
CASSLLQGFPTDTQYF
>TRBV7-8|TRBJ1-6|NA|NA
TGTGCCAGCAGCCCCCAACACAGTGCCTATAATTCACCCCTCCACTTT
CASSPQHSAYNSPLHF
>TRBV5-4|TRBJ1-3|NA|NA
TGTGCCAGCAGCTCCCCGGGGTCTGGAAACACCATATATTTT
CASSSPGSGNTIYF
>TRBV5-1|TRBJ2-4|TRBD1|NA
TGCGCCAGCAGCGACCGGGACAGAAACATTCAGTACTTC
CASSDRDRNIQYF
>TRBV5-4|TRBJ2-5|NA|NA
TGTGCCAGCATGCAGCAGGCCGGGGTGGAGACCCAGTACTTC
CASMQQAGVETQYF
>TRBV24-1|TRBJ2-3|TRBD1|NA
TGTGCCACCAGTGACCCGGGACAGGGGATCTCAGATACGCAGTATTTT
CATSDPGQGISDTQYF
>TRBV7-2|TRBJ1-4|NA|NA
TGTGCCAGCAGCTTATCAGGGGCAGAAGAAAAACTGTTTTTT
CASSLSGAEEKLFF
>TRBV7-9|TRBJ2-5|NA|NA
TGTGCCAGCAGCTTAAACCAGGGTCAAGAGACCCAGTACTTC
CASSLNQGQETQYF
>TRBV6-2/TRBV6-3|TRBJ2-5|NA|NA
TGTGCCAGCAGTAAACTAAACCAAGAGACCCAGTACTTC
CASSKLNQETQYF
>TRBV5-1|TRBJ2-5|TRBD2|NA
TGCGCCAGCAGCGCGGGACTAGCGGGCCTCCAAGAGACCCAGTACTTC
CASSAGLAGLQETQYF
>TRBV2|TRBJ1-2|TRBD1|NA
TGTGCCTGCCACAGGGGGCGTGATGGCTACACCTTC
CACHRGRDGYTF
>TRBV4-3|TRBJ1-2|NA|NA
TGCGCCAGCAGCCCGGGACACCAAGGACGAGGCTACACCTTC
CASSPGHQGRGYTF
>TRBV12-5|TRBJ1-6|NA|once
TGTGCTACCCCCCAGCGAGGGAATTCACCCCTCCACTTT
CATPQRGNSPLHF
>TRBV3-1/TRBV3-2|TRBJ1-2|NA|NA
TGTGCCAGCAGCCAAGCATTCTATGGCTACACCTTC
CASSQAFYGYTF
>TRBV30|TRBJ2-5|NA|once
TGTGCCTGGAGAGCAGGGGAAGAGACCCAGTACTTC
CAWRAGEETQYF
>TRBV18|TRBJ1-5|TRBD1|NA
TGTGCCAGCTCACCCGGACAGGGGGTTCAGCCCCAGCATTTT
CASSPGQGVQPQHF
>TRBV11-2|TRBJ2-7|NA|NA
TGTGCCAGCAGCCCCGACCCGGCTGAGGCGCAGTACTTC
CASSPDPAEAQYF
>TRBV11-2|TRBJ2-2|NA|NA
TGTGCCAGCAGCTTAGATGGTCCCAGTTACGGGGAGCTGTTTTTT
CASSLDGPSYGELFF